This TCR beta chain is drawn from a study of cytomegalovirus exposure and HLA in healthy donors. Findings and caveats of the study: For most TCR beta V segments, an earlier analysis put the productive rate at about 90% or about 30% of the time. Association of a missense DCLRE1C variant with TCR beta V- and J-gene trimming was reported in a later analysis.

PCR employed 60 Vbeta and 13 Jbeta primers. Clones were sequenced by immunoSEQ multiplex PCR, and TCRdb holds only the in-frame ones, with some missing. The sample holds under 70,000 clones; 65% to 80% are singletons and the top ten take roughly 36%. As to this clone: As yet, its antigen is unknown.

The CDR3 runs 16 residues. Germline V gene data show CDR1 as GTSNPN and CDR2 as SVGIG (reference sequence). Trimming stripped 5 bases from V and 1 base from J, with 20 bases between. V is TRBV30 and J is TRBJ1-2, with D hard to call. The TCR comes from a man aged 40-55 years in good health and CMV-seropositive. Sequencing was carried out using PBMCs. The CDR3 reads CAWDPEQSFINYGYTF. DNA of the CDR3: TGTGCCTGGGACCCGGAGCAGAGCTTTATTAACTATGGCTACACCTTC.